This TCR beta chain was profiled in a study of blood T cell repertoires in COVID-19. As for the study in general: The analysed material was cDNA or gDNA that came from T cells, B-cell-depleted T cells, or PBMCs.

As handled by the study authors: Reference gene primer amplification gave nucleated cell count estimates. Clones were sequenced by immunoSEQ multiplex PCR, and TCRdb holds only the in-frame ones, with some missing. Clone size and V and J calls were adopted from that table, with D and trimming inferred from the DNA. The sample holds hundreds of thousands of clones, around four fifths seen once. CDR1 is SGHDT, CDR2 YYEEEE, per germline. The CDR3 has 15 amino acids. Between the trimmed V and J ends, which lost 6 bases and 0 bases, there was a span of 16 bases. The J gene is TRBJ2-7, the V gene TRBV5-6, with D possibly matching TRBD1 (6 bases). Sequencing used peripheral blood. This TCR was sampled from a woman aged 50 to 60 who had recovered from COVID-19. The CDR3 sequence: CASNKVGTSSYEQYF. The CDR3 DNA reads TGTGCCAGCAATAAGGTGGGGACAAGCTCCTACGAGCAGTACTTC.